This T cell receptor (beta chain) is drawn from a study of vaccination effects on CD4 cells after COVID-19. In germline, CDR1 is LGHDT, CDR2 YNNKEL (reference sequence). This CDR3 has 14 amino acids. Trimming shortened V by 0 bases and J by 5 bases, and 8 bases separated the two germline ends. As concerns this clone: The antigen remains undetermined.

Culture lasted 10 days before CD4+ T cell isolation. BNT162b2 vaccine or mRNA-1273 vaccine was given to participants in two doses. Absence of prior SARS-CoV-2 infection characterized the vaccine recipients, who showed negative nucleocapsid antibodies. A half-medium replacement with IL-2 medium was carried out on days 3 and 7. Repertoires were generated with immunoSEQ multiplex PCR, while TCRdb's copy carries only in-frame clones and drops some. The sample holds around 66,000 clones, around 70% seen once. The sequences come from CD4+ T cells from PBMCs cultured without peptide, collected after COVID-19 vaccination. The gene calls are TRBV3-1 (or the pseudogene TRBV3-2) and TRBJ1-5; perhaps TRBD1 as D (6 bases). This TCR derives from a human donor who received a COVID-19 vaccine. CDR3 sequence reads: CASSQDGGHQPQHF. The DNA for the CDR3 is TGTGCCAGCAGCCAAGATGGGGGCCATCAGCCCCAGCATTTT.